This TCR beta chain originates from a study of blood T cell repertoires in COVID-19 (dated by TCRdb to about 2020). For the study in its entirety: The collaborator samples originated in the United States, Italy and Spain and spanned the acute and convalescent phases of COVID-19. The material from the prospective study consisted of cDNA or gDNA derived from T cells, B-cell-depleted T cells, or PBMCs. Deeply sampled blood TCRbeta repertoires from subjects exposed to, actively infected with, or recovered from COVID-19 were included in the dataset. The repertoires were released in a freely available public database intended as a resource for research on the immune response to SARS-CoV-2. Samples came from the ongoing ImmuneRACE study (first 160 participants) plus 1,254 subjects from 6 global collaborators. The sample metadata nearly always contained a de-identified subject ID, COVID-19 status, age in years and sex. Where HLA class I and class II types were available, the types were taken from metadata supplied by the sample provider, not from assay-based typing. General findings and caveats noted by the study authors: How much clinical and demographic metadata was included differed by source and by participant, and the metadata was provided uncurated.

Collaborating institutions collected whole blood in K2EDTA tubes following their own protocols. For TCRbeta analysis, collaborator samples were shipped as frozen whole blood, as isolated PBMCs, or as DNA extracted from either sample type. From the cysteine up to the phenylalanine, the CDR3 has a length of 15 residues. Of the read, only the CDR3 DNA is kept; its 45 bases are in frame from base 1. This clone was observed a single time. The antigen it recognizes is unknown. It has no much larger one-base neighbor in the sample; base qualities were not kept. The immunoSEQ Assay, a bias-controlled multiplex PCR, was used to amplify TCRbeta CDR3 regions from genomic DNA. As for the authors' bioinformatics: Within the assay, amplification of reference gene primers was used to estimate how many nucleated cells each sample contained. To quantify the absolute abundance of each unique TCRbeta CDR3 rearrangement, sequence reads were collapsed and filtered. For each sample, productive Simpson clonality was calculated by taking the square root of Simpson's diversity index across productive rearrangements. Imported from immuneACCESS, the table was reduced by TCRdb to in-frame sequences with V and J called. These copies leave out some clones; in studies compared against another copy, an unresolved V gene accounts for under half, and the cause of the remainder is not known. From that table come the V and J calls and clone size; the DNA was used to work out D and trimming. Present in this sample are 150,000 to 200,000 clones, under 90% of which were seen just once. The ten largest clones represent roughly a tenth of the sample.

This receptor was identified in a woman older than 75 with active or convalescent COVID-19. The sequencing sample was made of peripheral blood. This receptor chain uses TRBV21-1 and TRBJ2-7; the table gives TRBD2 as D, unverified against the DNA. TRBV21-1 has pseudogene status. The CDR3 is CASSKWTSGPSGQYF. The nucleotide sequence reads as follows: TGTGCCAGCAGCAAATGGACTAGCGGTCCCTCAGGGCAGTACTTC.